This passage covers 9 T cell receptor beta chains from one sample sequenced in a study of T cells in Graves' hyperthyroidism and ophthalmopathy. The CDR3 regions of TCR beta were amplified from RNA transcripts. First-round RT-PCR of the TCR CDR3 relied on the HTBI primer set. TCRdb itself ran the multiplex PCR reads through MiXCR, one entry per CDR3 protein. Here the sample spans 470,000 or so distinct CDR3 sequences, less than 25% being singletons. Sequences were obtained from blood. These receptors were taken from a man aged 18 to 29 with Graves' hyperthyroidism.

This clonotype was seen repeatedly, ten times or more. The rearrangement joins TRBV6-1 to TRBJ1-2; 11 bases agree with TRBD1. The trim removed 7 bases at V and 3 bases at J, leaving 7 bases unmatched. The CDR3 loop spans 15 amino acids. Germline loops: CDR1 MNHNS, CDR2 SASEGT. The CDR3 reads CASILGQGAHYGYTF. CDR3 sequence (DNA): TGTGCCAGCATTCTAGGACAGGGGGCTCACTATGGCTACACCTTC.

This clonotype showed up just a few times. A read error is possible here, since a much larger clone lies one base away. J is TRBJ1-1 and V is TRBV19; D call uncertain. Germline lookup yields CDR1 LNHDA and CDR2 SQIVND (reference sequence). The CDR3 spans 14 residues. The CDR3 is CASRPGTLNAEAFF. Written as DNA, the CDR3 is TGTGCCAGTAGGCCCGGCACCTTGAACGCTGAAGCTTTCTTT.

Comments on this clonotype: A much larger clone differs by one base, so this may be a read error. The V call is TRBV27, the J call TRBJ1-1, with 10 bases aligning to TRBD1. The V gene end was trimmed by 0 bases and the J gene end by 9 bases; junction bases not matched to a gene: 13. The germline V gene has CDR1 MNHEY and CDR2 SMNVEV (reference sequence). The CDR3 length is 17 residues. CDR3 DNA sequence: TGTGCCAGCAGTTTATCCGGGGGGGACAGGGGAATTACTAAAGCTTTCTTT. Protein sequence: CASSLSGGDRGITKAFF.

This clonotype appeared many times. The gene calls are TRBV6-1 and TRBJ2-7, with 9 positions matching TRBD2. CDR1 and CDR2 (germline): MNHNS, SASEGT. CDR3 length: 15 residues. The junction had 9 bases not matched to a gene; V was cut back by 7 bases and J by 2 bases. The CDR3 DNA follows: TGTGCCAGCAATACGGCGGTAGCGGGGGCCTACGAGCAGTACTTC. Its protein is CASNTAVAGAYEQYF.

In its sample, this clonotype was seen many times. This chain uses TRBV11-2 with TRBJ2-7; TRBD2 matches 11 bases. Germline V gene lookup returns CDR1 SGHAT and CDR2 FQNNGV. Trimming cost V 5 bases and J 7 bases; bases outside gene matches: 10. The CDR3 loop spans 15 amino acids. CDR3 sequence (DNA): TGTGCCAGCAGCCCCCCGCGACTAGCGGGGAAAGAGCAGTACTTC. Translation gives CASSPPRLAGKEQYF.

Many counts were recorded for this clonotype. The chain carries TRBV29-1 and TRBJ1-2; tentative D call: TRBD1 (5 bases). V was clipped by 6 bases and J by 7 bases, with 12 bases between them. From germline, CDR1 is SQVTM and CDR2 ANQGSEA. There are 11 residues in the CDR3. This chain's CDR3 is CSVGKGPGYTF. As DNA, the CDR3 is TGCAGCGTGGGTAAGGGGCCTGGCTACACCTTC.

The table lists this clonotype with many counts. The rearrangement links TRBV11-1 to TRBJ2-7, with 8 positions matching TRBD1. V lost 5 bases and J lost 6; bases outside the gene matches: 3. CDR3 length: 12 residues. The V gene's germline CDR1 is SGHAT and CDR2 FQDESV (reference sequence). The CDR3 is CASSPDRVEQYF. DNA for the CDR3: TGTGCCAGCAGCCCGGACAGGGTCGAGCAGTACTTC.

This clonotype was detected ten times or more. This chain connects TRBV6-5 to TRBJ2-5, with 11 bases lining up with TRBD2. The ends lost 7 bases at V and 5 bases at J; junction bases unmatched: 9. Per germline, CDR1 MNHEY and CDR2 SVGAGI. This CDR3 contains 15 residues. CDR3 DNA: TGTGCCAGCATGGCTAGCGGGGGGTCGGAGGAGACCCAGTACTTC. Residues: CASMASGGSEETQYF.

This clonotype was seen repeatedly, ten times or more. This sequence joins TRBV24-1 and TRBJ1-1; D not resolved. CDR3 length: 16 amino acids. Germline CDR1 reads KGHDR; CDR2 reads SFDVKD. V shed 7 bases and J shed 0 bases, with 17 bases lying between them. The CDR3 reads CATSPLMGRLNTEAFF. Written as DNA, the CDR3 is TGTGCCACCAGCCCTCTGATGGGGAGGTTGAACACTGAAGCTTTCTTT.